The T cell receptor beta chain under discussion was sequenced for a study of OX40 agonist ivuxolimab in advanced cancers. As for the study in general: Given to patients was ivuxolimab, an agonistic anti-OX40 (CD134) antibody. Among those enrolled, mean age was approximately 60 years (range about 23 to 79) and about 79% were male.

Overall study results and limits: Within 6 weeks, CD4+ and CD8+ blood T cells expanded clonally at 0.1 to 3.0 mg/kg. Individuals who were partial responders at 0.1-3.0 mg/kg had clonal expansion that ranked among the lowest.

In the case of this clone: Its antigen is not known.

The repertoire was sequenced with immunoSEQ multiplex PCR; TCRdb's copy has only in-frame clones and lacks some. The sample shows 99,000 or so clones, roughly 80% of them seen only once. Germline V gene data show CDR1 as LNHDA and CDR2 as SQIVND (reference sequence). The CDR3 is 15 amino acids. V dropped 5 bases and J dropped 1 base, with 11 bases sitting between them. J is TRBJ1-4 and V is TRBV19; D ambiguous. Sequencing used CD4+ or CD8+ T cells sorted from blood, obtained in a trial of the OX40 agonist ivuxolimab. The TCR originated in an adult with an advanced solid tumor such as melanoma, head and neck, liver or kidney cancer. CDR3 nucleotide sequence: TGTGCCAGTAGTTCCCTGTGGGGAACTAATGAAAAACTGTTTTTT. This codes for CASSSLWGTNEKLFF.